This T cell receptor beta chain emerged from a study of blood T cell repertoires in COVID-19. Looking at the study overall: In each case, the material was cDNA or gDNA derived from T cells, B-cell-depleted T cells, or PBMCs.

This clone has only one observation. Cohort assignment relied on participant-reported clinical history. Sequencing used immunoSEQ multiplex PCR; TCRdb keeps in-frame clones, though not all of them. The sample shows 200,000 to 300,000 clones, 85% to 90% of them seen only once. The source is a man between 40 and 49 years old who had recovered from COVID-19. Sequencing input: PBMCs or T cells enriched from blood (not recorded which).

The CDR3 region has the DNA TGCAGCGTTGAACGGGTGCTGGGTAACTATGGCTACACCTTC. Its translation is CSVERVLGNYGYTF. The chain carries TRBV29-1 and TRBJ1-2; D gene unclear. Trimming cost V 2 bases and J 1 base, with 11 bases left between them. The CDR3 sequence is 14 residues long. Germline CDR1 is SQVTM and CDR2 is ANQGSEA.